Listed here are 20 T cell receptor beta chains from one sample, sequenced in a study of T cell repertoires in cytomegalovirus infection. For these TCRs, the target antigens are not known. TCRdb ran MiXCR on the reads and lists one entry per CDR3 protein. The data show approximately 730,000 distinct CDR3 sequences, around a third seen once. The sequencing used cultured PBMCs, collected from culture after CMV antigen stimulation. The source is a human donor in good health (CMV status not recorded). Some clones in this sample may be carry-over from other donors' samples.

The chain links TRBV7-9 to TRBJ2-1, with 7 bases aligning to TRBD1. V was clipped by 2 bases and J by 9 bases; unmatched bases: 4. The CDR3 has 13 residues. Germline CDR1 is SEHNR and CDR2 is FQNEAQ (reference sequence). The CDR3 region has the DNA TGTGCCAGCAGCTTATCGGGGACAGTTGAGCAGTTCTTC. Amino acids: CASSLSGTVEQFF.

A few counts support this clonotype. This chain links TRBV4-1 with TRBJ2-3; the D is unclear. The CDR3 is 16 amino acids. Germline V gene lookup returns CDR1 MGHRA and CDR2 YSYEKL. The ends were cut back, 0 bases at V and 3 bases at J, with 13 bases in the middle. The CDR3 sequence is CASSQDILDSTDTQYF. DNA for the CDR3: TGCGCCAGCAGCCAAGATATACTCGACTCAACAGATACGCAGTATTTT.

About this clonotype itself: A clone one base away is much larger, so this may be a read error. Since no conserved phenylalanine or tryptophan closes the CDR3, a read error is the likely cause. The J gene is TRBJ2-2, the V gene TRBV7-2, with D possibly matching TRBD2 (6 bases). With 5 bases removed from V and 6 bases from J, the gap between germline ends came to 19 bases. The CDR3 contains 16 residues. CDR1 SGHTA and CDR2 FQGNSA come from the germline V gene. The CDR3 protein is CASSHPVRGKSGELFI. In DNA, the CDR3 is TGTGCCAGCAGCCACCCTGTTCGGGGGAAGTCCGGGGAGCTGTTTATT.

This chain connects TRBV29-1 to TRBJ2-7; no reliable D call. The CDR3 loop spans 14 amino acids. Germline CDR1 SQVTM, CDR2 ANQGSEA. Trimming cost V 7 bases and J 0 bases, with 16 bases left between them. The CDR3 reads CSALDGGLSYEQYF. For the CDR3, the DNA is TGCAGCGCCCTGGATGGCGGCCTCTCCTACGAGCAGTACTTC.

The chain joins TRBV10-3 to TRBJ2-2; 8 bases are a match to TRBD2. Trimming took 3 bases from V and 1 from J; bases not matched to a gene: 4. The CDR3 totals 16 residues. Germline V gene lookup returns CDR1 ENHRY and CDR2 SYGVKD. This CDR3 is CAISEQRGRNTGELFF. The CDR3 nucleotides read TGTGCCATCAGTGAACAGCGGGGGCGGAACACCGGGGAGCTGTTTTTT.

This clonotype was seen once. The J gene is TRBJ2-7, the V gene TRBV10-3; no firm D call. V lost 4 bases, J lost 3 bases, and 16 bases lay in between. The CDR3 totals 15 residues. Germline lookup yields CDR1 ENHRY and CDR2 SYGVKD. The CDR3 spells CAISVGTDGLYEQYF. CDR3 DNA sequence: TGTGCCATCAGTGTAGGAACGGACGGCCTCTACGAGCAGTACTTC.

The genes are TRBV5-4 and TRBJ2-7, with D uncertain. This CDR3 has 15 residues. V lost 5 bases and J 5 bases, leaving 20 bases between the germline ends. CDR1 and CDR2 (germline): SGHNT, YYREEE (reference sequence). The CDR3 coding sequence is TGTGCCAGCAGTTCCAAGACACGGACCATCAACGAGCAGTACTTC. Residues: CASSSKTRTINEQYF.

The V gene is TRBV12-3 or TRBV12-4, the J gene TRBJ1-1; no clear D. The CDR3 spans 16 residues. Deletions cut 5 bases from V and 0 bases from J, with 16 bases between. Written as DNA, the CDR3 is TGTGCCAGCAGTCCCAACAGCCCCGGGGTGAACACTGAAGCTTTCTTT. Protein product: CASSPNSPGVNTEAFF.

This clonotype was counted only a few times. The V call is TRBV12-3 or TRBV12-4, the J call TRBJ1-5; TRBD1 agrees at 8 bases. V dropped 4 bases and J dropped 9; count of bases not matched to a gene: 8. The CDR3 is 14 amino acids. The CDR3 DNA is TGTGCCAGCAGTTCGGACAGGGCGTATATGCCCCAGCATTTT. It is translated as CASSSDRAYMPQHF.

This chain joins TRBV19 and TRBJ1-3; no definite D call. Trimming shortened V by 4 bases and J by 0 bases, and 10 bases separated the two germline ends. The CDR3 extends over 15 amino acids. Germline values: CDR1 LNHDA, CDR2 SQIVND (reference sequence). The CDR3 protein is CASSKLTYSGNTIYF. The CDR3 nucleotides are TGTGCCAGTAGTAAGCTAACTTACTCTGGAAACACCATATATTTT.

This clonotype was counted between two and nine times. Because the CDR3 is missing its conserved closing phenylalanine or tryptophan, this is likely a read error. The limits of the CDR3 on the DNA are not certain, so only TCRdb's listed CDR3 is given. The rearrangement links TRBV6-5 to TRBJ2-5; the tabulated D call, TRBD1, remains unverified against the DNA. The germline V gene has CDR1 MNHEY and CDR2 SVGAGI. Ends included, the CDR3 has 10 residues. The CDR3 region is CASRSRPPRP.

The gene calls are TRBV7-2 and TRBJ2-3, with D hard to call. Germline loops: CDR1 SGHTA, CDR2 FQGNSA. Trimming removed 6 bases from V and 0 bases from J, with 13 bases in between. The CDR3 covers 15 residues. This CDR3 reads CASREAILSTDTQYF. The CDR3 DNA sequence: TGTGCCAGCAGAGAGGCAATCCTGAGCACAGATACGCAGTATTTT.

V usage is TRBV28 and J usage is TRBJ2-5; D unclear. The CDR3 consists of 15 residues. The germline V and J ends were trimmed by 1 base and 2 bases, with 11 bases remaining between them. Germline V gene sequence: CDR1 MDHEN, CDR2 SYDVKM. CDR3 amino acids: CASSLSNKLQETQYF. The CDR3 DNA reads TGTGCCAGCAGTTTATCCAACAAACTGCAAGAGACCCAGTACTTC.

V usage is TRBV7-6 and J usage is TRBJ2-3; 10 nucleotides agree with TRBD2. CDR3 size: 17 residues. V trimming: 4 bases; J trimming: 6 bases; junction bases outside the gene matches: 13. The germline gives CDR1 SGHVS, CDR2 FNYEAQ. For the CDR3, the DNA is TGTGCCAGCAGCTCAAGCGCGCTAGCGGGGGTTTCCGATACGCAGTATTTT. This codes for CASSSSALAGVSDTQYF. Complete variable domain (other parts from reference TRBV7-6 and TRBJ2-3): GAGVSQSPRYKVTKRGQDVALRCDPISGHVSLYWYRQALGQGPEFLTYFNYEAQQDKSGLPNDRFSAERPEGSISTLTIQRTEQRDSAMYRCASSSSALAGVSDTQYFGPGTRLTVL.

The rearrangement joins TRBV27 to TRBJ1-6; D gene uncertain. The CDR3 totals 15 residues. Germline assignment: CDR1 MNHEY and CDR2 SMNVEV (reference sequence). V gave up 7 bases and J gave up 0 bases, with 10 bases separating them. CDR3: CASTRFSSYNSPLHF. The CDR3 DNA sequence: TGTGCCAGCACCCGTTTCAGCTCCTATAATTCACCCCTCCACTTT.

This clonotype was counted many times. The chain has TRBV12-3 or TRBV12-4 and TRBJ1-5; no reliable D call. The CDR3 is made up of 13 amino acids. Trimming left V 3 bases short and J 5 bases short, with 8 bases between. The CDR3: CASSFSGDQPQHF. CDR3 in DNA: TGTGCCAGCAGTTTCAGCGGAGATCAGCCCCAGCATTTT.

This clonotype was counted only a few times. The genes are TRBV7-2 and TRBJ2-4; 8 positions agree with TRBD2. The germline V gene encodes CDR1 SGHTA and CDR2 FQGNSA. The CDR3 is 14 residues long. V was clipped by 5 bases and J by 6 bases; unmatched bases: 6. The CDR3 here is CASSPSGSGNIQYF. For the CDR3, the DNA is TGTGCCAGCAGCCCCAGCGGGAGTGGAAACATTCAGTACTTC.

V usage is TRBV7-2 and J usage is TRBJ1-3, with a weak D call TRBD1 (6 bases). The germline V gene has CDR1 SGHTA and CDR2 FQGNSA. The CDR3 spans 16 residues. V lost 4 bases and J 2 bases, leaving 15 bases between the germline ends. The CDR3 is CASSSSGALAGNTIYF. Written as DNA, the CDR3 is TGTGCCAGCAGCTCATCAGGGGCACTAGCTGGAAACACCATATATTTT.

The chain carries TRBV5-4 and TRBJ1-6; D perhaps matches TRBD1 (6 bases). This CDR3 is built from 14 residues. Deletions cut 5 bases from V and 7 bases from J, with 13 bases between. Germline V gives CDR1 SGHNT, CDR2 YYREEE (reference sequence). CDR3 DNA: TGTGCCAGCAGTAATACAGGGTTAAATTCACCCCTCCACTTT. The encoded protein is CASSNTGLNSPLHF.

This clonotype was seen more than once but under ten times. The rearrangement joins TRBV5-1 to TRBJ2-1; D is possibly TRBD2 (7 bases). Trimming cost V 2 bases and J 7 bases, with 10 bases left between them. Germline loops: CDR1 SGHRS, CDR2 YFSETQ. The CDR3 is made up of 13 amino acids. In DNA form, the CDR3 reads TGCGCCAGCAGCTTCGCGGGGGCGAATGAGCAGTTCTTC. Translating gives CASSFAGANEQFF.